This entry features one T cell receptor (beta chain) sequence. What it recognizes is unknown. This sample was included in a study of shared clonotypes between healthy human individuals. Study conclusions and caveats: Clonotypes shared by all four sorted-subset donors had higher generation probabilities than non-shared clonotypes. Memory subsets generally showed smaller estimated richness than naive subsets did.

Naivety among CD8 cells was defined by CD45RO negativity and positive CCR7 selection, thereby excluding terminally differentiated effector memory CD45RA+ cells. TCRdb's copy holds only in-frame clones and misses some; the assay was immunoSEQ multiplex PCR. The data show some 630,000 clones, around 96% seen once. The V gene lost 5 bases and the J gene lost 6 bases, with 19 bases spanning the gap. Germline-derived CDR1 and CDR2 are MDHEN and SYDVKM. The CDR3 is made up of 16 amino acids. The sample comprised naive CD8+ T cells sorted from blood. This chain uses TRBV28 with TRBJ2-2; weak D call: TRBD1 (6 bases). The clonotype comes from a woman aged 25 to 39 in good health. The CDR3 spells CASSREQGLNPGELFF. The CDR3 DNA sequence: TGTGCCAGCAGTCGAGAACAGGGTCTTAACCCCGGGGAGCTGTTTTTT.